The entry below gives a single T cell receptor beta chain sequence along with its context. Its specific antigen is unknown. Base qualities are missing; no much larger clone stands one base away. There are 15 amino acids in the CDR3, from cysteine to phenylalanine inclusive. Left in the record is the CDR3 DNA by itself, 45 bases read in frame from the first base. For this chain, trimming is 3 bases at the V end and 4 bases at the J end, and the number of junction bases without a gene match is 4. From the germline V gene, CDR1 is SGHTA and CDR2 is FQGTGA. Whole blood was collected in K2EDTA tubes by collaborating institutions according to the institutions' own protocols. For TCRbeta analysis, collaborators shipped samples as frozen whole blood, isolated PBMCs, or DNA extracted from either of those sample types. These data come from a study of blood T cell repertoires in COVID-19 (dated by TCRdb to 2018 to 2020). With respect to the entire study: Samples covering the acute and convalescent phases of COVID-19 were provided by collaborators in the United States, Italy and Spain. The prospective study material was composed of cDNA or gDNA derived from T cells, B-cell-depleted T cells, or PBMCs. Subjects who had been exposed to COVID-19, were actively infected with it, or had recovered from it provided the deeply sampled blood TCRbeta repertoires that made up the dataset. The repertoires were made available in a free public database intended to serve as a resource for research on the immune response to SARS-CoV-2. Samples were obtained from the ongoing ImmuneRACE study (first 160 participants) and from 1,254 subjects provided by 6 global collaborators. A de-identified subject ID, COVID-19 status, age in years and sex were almost always included in the sample metadata. Where available, HLA class I and class II types were taken from metadata supplied by the sample provider and were not determined by assay-based typing.

Study-level results and caveats: The quantity of clinical and demographic metadata differed by source and by participant and was supplied without curation.

The immunoSEQ Assay, a bias-controlled multiplex PCR, was used to amplify TCRbeta CDR3 regions from genomic DNA. For the original study's pipeline: The number of nucleated cells in each sample was estimated from the amplification of reference gene primers within the assay. To quantify the absolute abundance of each unique TCRbeta CDR3 rearrangement, sequence reads were collapsed and filtered. Productive Simpson clonality was computed per sample as the square root of Simpson's diversity index over productive rearrangements. Not all clones reach the TCRdb copy of this immuneACCESS table, which keeps in-frame sequences only. Checked studies attribute under half of the gap to unresolved V genes and leave the rest unexplained. That table is the source of V, J and clone size, and D and trimming were worked out from the DNA. The sample table contains approximately 180,000 clones; only one count was recorded for roughly 90% of them. The leading ten clones occupy approximately 0.48% of the sample.

The rearranged chain carries TRBV7-3 and TRBJ2-2; 8 bases in between match TRBD2. The origin of this receptor is a man in his fifties or sixties with acute or convalescent COVID-19. Sequenced sample: peripheral blood. The sequence in DNA is TGTGCCAGCAGCTTCGGCGGGGGGAGCACCGGGGAGCTGTTTTTT. The translation is CASSFGGGSTGELFF.